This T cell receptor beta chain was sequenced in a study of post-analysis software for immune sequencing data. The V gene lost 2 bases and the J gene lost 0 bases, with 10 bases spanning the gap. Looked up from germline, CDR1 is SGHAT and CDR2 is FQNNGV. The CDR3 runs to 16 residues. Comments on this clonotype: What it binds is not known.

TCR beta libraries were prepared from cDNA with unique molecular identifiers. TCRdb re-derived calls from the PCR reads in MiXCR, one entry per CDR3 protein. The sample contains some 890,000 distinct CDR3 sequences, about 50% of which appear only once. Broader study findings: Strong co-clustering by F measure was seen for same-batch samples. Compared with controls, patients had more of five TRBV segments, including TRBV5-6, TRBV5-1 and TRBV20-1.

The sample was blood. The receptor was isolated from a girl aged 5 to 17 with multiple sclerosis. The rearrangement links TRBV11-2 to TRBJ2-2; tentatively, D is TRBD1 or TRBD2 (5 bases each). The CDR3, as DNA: TGTGCCAGCAGCTTAAAACGGGGCACGAACACCGGGGAGCTGTTTTTT. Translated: CASSLKRGTNTGELFF.